The rows below give T cell receptor beta chains drawn from one sample of a study of blood T cell repertoires in COVID-19. Profiled with immunoSEQ multiplex PCR; TCRdb holds only in-frame clones, not every one. The table lists more than 55,000 clones, more than 80% of them singletons. Sequencing was performed on peripheral blood. Source of these receptors: an older man with acute or convalescent COVID-19. CDR3s include the opening cysteine and the closing phenylalanine or tryptophan. Fields, in order: V gene, CDR3 length, J gene, clone size, D gene, CDR3 DNA, CDR3 protein. The D gene is left open where the match is weak. The size of a clone is reported for some rows only, either as once, few or many, or as a class for expanded clones.

TRBV30,13,TRBJ2-3,NA,TRBD2,TGTGCCTGGAGCGGGCCCGGGGGGGATACGCAGTATTTT,CAWSGPGGDTQYF
TRBV11-3,14,TRBJ2-2,NA,NA,TGTGCCAGCAGCGCTTCAGGGAACACCGGGGAGCTGTTTTTT,CASSASGNTGELFF
TRBV11-2,12,TRBJ2-5,once,NA,TGTGCCAGCAGCCTACGGGGAGAGACCCAGTACTTC,CASSLRGETQYF
TRBV2,13,TRBJ2-5,NA,TRBD2,TGTGCCAGCAACCGGGAGGTCCAAGAGACCCAGTACTTC,CASNREVQETQYF
TRBV5-1,16,TRBJ1-6,few,NA,TGCGCCAGCAGCCCAGGGCCACAGGGATTTAATTCACCCCTCCACTTT,CASSPGPQGFNSPLHF
TRBV5-1,15,TRBJ2-5,once,NA,TGCGCCAGCAGCCCCCTAGGACTGGAACAAGAGACCCAGTACTTC,CASSPLGLEQETQYF
TRBV28,12,TRBJ1-6,once,NA,TGTGCCAGCAGTTTGAGGTACTCACCCCTCCACTTT,CASSLRYSPLHF
TRBV5-1,17,TRBJ1-3,NA,TRBD1,TGCGCCAGCAGCTTGCGGGGAGACAGGGGGCCTGGAAACACCATATATTTT,CASSLRGDRGPGNTIYF
TRBV5-1,14,TRBJ1-3,NA,NA,TGCGCCAGCAGCTTGGCCGGGGTTGGAAACACCATATATTTT,CASSLAGVGNTIYF
TRBV7-3,16,TRBJ1-1,NA,TRBD1,TGTGCCAGCAGCTTAAGACCTCAGGGGGCGAACACTGAAGCTTTCTTT,CASSLRPQGANTEAFF
TRBV5-1,13,TRBJ1-1,once,NA,TGCGCCAGCAGCCCCGACAGTAACACTGAAGCTTTCTTT,CASSPDSNTEAFF
TRBV7-8,14,TRBJ1-5,NA,NA,TGTGCCAGCAGCTTAGCGGGGGGAGGTCAGCCCCAGCATTTT,CASSLAGGGQPQHF
TRBV9,17,TRBJ2-3,few,TRBD2,TGTGCCAGCAGCGCGAGGACTAGCGGGGGGCCAGGGGATACGCAGTATTTT,CASSARTSGGPGDTQYF
TRBV5-1,13,TRBJ2-7,NA,TRBD1,TGCGCCAGCAGCTCTACAGGGGATAGAGAGCAGTACTTC,CASSSTGDREQYF
TRBV2,14,TRBJ1-1,NA,TRBD1,TGTGCCAGCAGAATGGTAAAGGCAGGGGGTGAAGCTTTCTTT,CASRMVKAGGEAFF
TRBV19,11,TRBJ1-2,NA,TRBD1,TGTGCCAGTCGACAGGGATATGGCTACACCTTC,CASRQGYGYTF
TRBV5-5,16,TRBJ1-5,NA,NA,TGTGCCAGCAGCTTGGTCCAGGCGAATCGCAATCAGCCCCAGCATTTT,CASSLVQANRNQPQHF
TRBV4-2,16,TRBJ1-5,NA,NA,TGTGCCAGCAGCCAAGTAGGGGCCGAAAGCAATCAGCCCCAGCATTTT,CASSQVGAESNQPQHF
TRBV6-5,15,TRBJ2-7,NA,NA,TGTGCCAGCATCGTGGGGGACTCCGGAGGCTACGAGCAGTACTTC,CASIVGDSGGYEQYF
TRBV11-1,13,TRBJ1-1,NA,NA,TGTGCCAGCAGCCCCAAGACTGGGACTGAAGCTTTCTTT,CASSPKTGTEAFF
TRBV5-4,17,TRBJ1-6,NA,TRBD1,TGTGCCAGCAGCAAAGACCCGACCGGGACAGCGAATTCACCCCTCCACTTT,CASSKDPTGTANSPLHF
TRBV10-3,16,TRBJ2-4,NA,NA,TGTGCCATCGGGGAGCTAGATAAAGGATCCGCCACAGGGTTGCACTTC,CAIGELDKGSATGLHF